This TCR beta chain came from a study of beta chain features in type 1 diabetes. Study results and caveats: Since sequencing was performed on cDNA, cells with high TCR expression could be over-represented. Moderate but significant shortening of TCRB CDR3s was recorded in all four CD4+ subsets from Type 1 diabetes patients.

Sorted populations all had greater than 95% purity. The V and J ends lost 8 bases and 4 bases respectively, with 14 bases between them. Germline values: CDR1 LNHDA, CDR2 SQIVND (reference sequence). This CDR3 is built from 13 residues. As to this clone: The antigen is undetermined.

Sequencing targeted expressed TCRB transcripts, as all isolated RNA had been reverse transcribed. Clones were read by immunoSEQ multiplex PCR, and TCRdb kept only the in-frame ones, dropping some. The sample contains 900,000 or so clones, 15% to 20% of which appear only once. This receptor was taken from a young woman in good health. Material: naive CD4+ T cells from blood. The chain carries TRBV19 and TRBJ1-2; D not certain. CDR3 in amino acids: CASGARRSYGYTF. CDR3 nucleotides: TGTGCCAGTGGAGCGCGGCGGAGCTATGGCTACACCTTC.